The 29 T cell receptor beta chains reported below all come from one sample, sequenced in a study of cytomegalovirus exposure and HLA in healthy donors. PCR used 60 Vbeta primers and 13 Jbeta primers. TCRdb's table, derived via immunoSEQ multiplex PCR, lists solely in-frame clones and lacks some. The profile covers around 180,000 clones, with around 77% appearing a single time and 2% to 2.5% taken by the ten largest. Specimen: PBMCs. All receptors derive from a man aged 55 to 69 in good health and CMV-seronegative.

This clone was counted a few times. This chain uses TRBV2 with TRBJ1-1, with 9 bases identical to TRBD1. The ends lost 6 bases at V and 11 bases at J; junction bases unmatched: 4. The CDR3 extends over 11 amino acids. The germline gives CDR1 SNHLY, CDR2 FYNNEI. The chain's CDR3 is CASRPDRGAFF. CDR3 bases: TGTGCCAGCAGACCCGACAGGGGGGCTTTCTTT.

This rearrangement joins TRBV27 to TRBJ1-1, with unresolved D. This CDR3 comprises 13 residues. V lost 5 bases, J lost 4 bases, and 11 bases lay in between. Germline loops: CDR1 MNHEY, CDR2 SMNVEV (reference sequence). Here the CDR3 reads CASSTVPGTEAFF. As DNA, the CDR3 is TGTGCCAGCAGTACTGTGCCGGGCACTGAAGCTTTCTTT.

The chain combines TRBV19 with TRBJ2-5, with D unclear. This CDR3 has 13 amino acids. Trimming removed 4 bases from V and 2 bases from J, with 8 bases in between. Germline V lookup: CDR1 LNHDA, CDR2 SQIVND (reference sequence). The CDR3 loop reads CASSTSRQETQYF. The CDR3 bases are TGTGCCAGTAGTACCTCCAGACAAGAGACCCAGTACTTC.

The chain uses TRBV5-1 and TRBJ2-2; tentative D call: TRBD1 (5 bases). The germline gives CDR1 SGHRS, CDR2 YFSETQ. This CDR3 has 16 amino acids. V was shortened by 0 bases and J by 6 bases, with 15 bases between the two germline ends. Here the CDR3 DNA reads TGCGCCAGCAGCTTGGGCAGGGCAGTTTCTGCCGGGGAGCTGTTTTTT. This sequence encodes CASSLGRAVSAGELFF.

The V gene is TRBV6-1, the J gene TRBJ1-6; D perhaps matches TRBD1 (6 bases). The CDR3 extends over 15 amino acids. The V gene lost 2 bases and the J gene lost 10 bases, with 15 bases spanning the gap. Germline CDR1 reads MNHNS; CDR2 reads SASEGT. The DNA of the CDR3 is TGTGCCAGCAGTGAAACACAGGGAAGGGGATCACCCCTCCACTTT. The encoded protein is CASSETQGRGSPLHF.

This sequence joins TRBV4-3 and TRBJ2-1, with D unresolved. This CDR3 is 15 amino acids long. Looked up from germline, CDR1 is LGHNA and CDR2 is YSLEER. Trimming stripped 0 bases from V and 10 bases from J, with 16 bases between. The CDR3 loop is CASSQDPPPYIEQFF. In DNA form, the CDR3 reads TGCGCCAGCAGCCAAGATCCCCCGCCTTACATAGAGCAGTTCTTC.

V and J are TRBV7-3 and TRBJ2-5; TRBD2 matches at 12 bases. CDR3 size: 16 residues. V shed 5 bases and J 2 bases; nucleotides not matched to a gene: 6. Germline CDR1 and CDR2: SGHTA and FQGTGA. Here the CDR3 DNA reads TGTGCCAGCAGCCTAGGAGGACTAGCGGGACAAGAGACCCAGTACTTC. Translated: CASSLGGLAGQETQYF.

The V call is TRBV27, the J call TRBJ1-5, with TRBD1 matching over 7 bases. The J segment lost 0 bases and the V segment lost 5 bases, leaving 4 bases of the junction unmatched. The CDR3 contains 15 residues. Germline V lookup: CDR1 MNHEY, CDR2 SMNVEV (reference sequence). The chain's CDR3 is CASSLQGYSNQPQHF. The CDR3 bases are TGTGCCAGCAGTCTACAGGGGTATAGCAATCAGCCCCAGCATTTT.

Here the CDR3 reads CASSLSAGYGRGQPQHF. The DNA for the CDR3 is TGTGCCAGCAGCTTATCGGCAGGGTATGGTCGCGGACAGCCCCAGCATTTT. The chain recombines TRBV11-2 with TRBJ1-5, with D possibly matching TRBD1 (5 bases). The germline V and J ends were trimmed by 2 bases and 7 bases, with 21 bases remaining between them. Looked up from germline, CDR1 is SGHAT and CDR2 is FQNNGV. This CDR3 region has 17 residues.

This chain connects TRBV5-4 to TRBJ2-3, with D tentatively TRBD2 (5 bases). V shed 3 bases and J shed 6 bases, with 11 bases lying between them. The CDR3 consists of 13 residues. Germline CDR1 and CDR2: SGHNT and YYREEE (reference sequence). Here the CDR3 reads CASSYERRDTQYF. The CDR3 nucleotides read TGTGCCAGCAGCTACGAGCGGAGGGATACGCAGTATTTT. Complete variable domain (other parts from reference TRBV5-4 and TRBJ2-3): ETGVTQSPTHLIKTRGQQVTLRCSSQSGHNTVSWYQQALGQGPQFIFQYYREEENGRGNFPPRFSGLQFPNYSSELNVNALELDDSALYLCASSYERRDTQYFGPGTRLTVL.

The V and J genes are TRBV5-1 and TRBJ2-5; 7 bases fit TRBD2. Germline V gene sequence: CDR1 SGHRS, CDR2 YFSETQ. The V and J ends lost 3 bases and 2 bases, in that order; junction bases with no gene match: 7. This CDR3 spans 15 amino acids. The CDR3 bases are TGCGCCAGCAGCTCCCAAGCGGGGCCACAAGAGACCCAGTACTTC. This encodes CASSSQAGPQETQYF.

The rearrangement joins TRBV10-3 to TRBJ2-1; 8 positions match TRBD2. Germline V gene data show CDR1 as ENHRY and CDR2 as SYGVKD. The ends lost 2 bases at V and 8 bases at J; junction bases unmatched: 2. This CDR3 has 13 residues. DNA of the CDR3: TGTGCCATCAGTGAGGGACTAGCAGATGAGCAGTTCTTC. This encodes CAISEGLADEQFF.

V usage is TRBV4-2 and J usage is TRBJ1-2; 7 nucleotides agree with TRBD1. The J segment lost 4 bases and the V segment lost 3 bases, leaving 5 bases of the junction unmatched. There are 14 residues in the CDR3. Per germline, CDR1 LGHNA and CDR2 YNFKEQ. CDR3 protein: CASSQGTASYGYTF. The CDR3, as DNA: TGTGCCAGCAGCCAGGGGACAGCTAGCTATGGCTACACCTTC.

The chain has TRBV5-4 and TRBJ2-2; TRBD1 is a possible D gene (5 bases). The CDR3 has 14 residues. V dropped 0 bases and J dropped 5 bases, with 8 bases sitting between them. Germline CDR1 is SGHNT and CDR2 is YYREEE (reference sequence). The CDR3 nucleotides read TGTGCCAGCAGCTTGGCCGCAGGGACCGGGGAGCTGTTTTTT. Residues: CASSLAAGTGELFF.

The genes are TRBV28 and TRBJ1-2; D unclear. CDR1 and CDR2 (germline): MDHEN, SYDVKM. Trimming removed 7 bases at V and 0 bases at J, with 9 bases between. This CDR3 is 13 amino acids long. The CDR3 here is CASTPDTNYGYTF. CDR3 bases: TGTGCCAGCACACCCGACACTAACTATGGCTACACCTTC.

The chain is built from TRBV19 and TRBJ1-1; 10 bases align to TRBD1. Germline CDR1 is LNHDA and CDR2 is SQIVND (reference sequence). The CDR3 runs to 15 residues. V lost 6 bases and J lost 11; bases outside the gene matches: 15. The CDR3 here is CASSPLPGQGRQAFF. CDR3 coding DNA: TGTGCCAGTAGCCCACTCCCGGGACAGGGGAGGCAGGCTTTCTTT.

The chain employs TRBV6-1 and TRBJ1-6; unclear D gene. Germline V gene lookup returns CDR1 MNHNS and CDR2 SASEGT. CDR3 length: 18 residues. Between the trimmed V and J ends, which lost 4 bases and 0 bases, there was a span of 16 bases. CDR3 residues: CASSATVTGSSYNSPLHF. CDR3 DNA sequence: TGTGCCAGCAGTGCTACGGTGACGGGGAGCTCCTATAATTCACCCCTCCACTTT.

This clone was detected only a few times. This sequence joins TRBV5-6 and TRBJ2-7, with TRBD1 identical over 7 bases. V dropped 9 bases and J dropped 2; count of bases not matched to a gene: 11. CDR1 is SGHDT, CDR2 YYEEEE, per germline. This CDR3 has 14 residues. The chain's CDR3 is CAIAETGLTYEQYF. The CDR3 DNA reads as TGTGCCATCGCGGAGACAGGGCTGACCTACGAGCAGTACTTC.

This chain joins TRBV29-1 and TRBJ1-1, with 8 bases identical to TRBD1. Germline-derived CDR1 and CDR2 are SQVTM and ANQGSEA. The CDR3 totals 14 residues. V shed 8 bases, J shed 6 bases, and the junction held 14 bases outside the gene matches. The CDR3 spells CSFKSSPGGSEAFF. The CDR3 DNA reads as TGCAGCTTCAAATCGTCTCCAGGGGGCTCTGAAGCTTTCTTT.

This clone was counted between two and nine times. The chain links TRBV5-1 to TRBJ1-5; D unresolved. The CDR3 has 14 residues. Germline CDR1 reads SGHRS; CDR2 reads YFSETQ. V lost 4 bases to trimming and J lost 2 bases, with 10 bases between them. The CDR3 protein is CASSPDGGNQPQHF. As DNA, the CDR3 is TGCGCCAGCAGCCCCGACGGGGGCAATCAGCCCCAGCATTTT. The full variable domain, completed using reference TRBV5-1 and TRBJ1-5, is KAGVTQTPRYLIKTRGQQVTLSCSPISGHRSVSWYQQTPGQGLQFLFEYFSETQRNKGNFPGRFSGRQFSNSRSEMNVSTLELGDSALYLCASSPDGGNQPQHFGDGTRLSIL.

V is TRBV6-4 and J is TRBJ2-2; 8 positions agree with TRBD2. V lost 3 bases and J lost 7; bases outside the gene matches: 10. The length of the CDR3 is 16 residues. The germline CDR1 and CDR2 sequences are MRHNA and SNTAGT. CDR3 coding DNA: TGTGCCAGCAGTGAGCTAGCGGGCCCCTTCGTCGGGGAGCTGTTTTTT. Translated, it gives CASSELAGPFVGELFF.

The CDR3 sequence is CASSSTGQGATDTQYF. CDR3 bases: TGCGCCAGCAGCTCAACGGGACAGGGGGCCACAGATACGCAGTATTTT. The J gene is TRBJ2-3, the V gene TRBV5-1, with 12 bases lining up with TRBD1. Trimming took 3 bases from V and 2 from J; bases not matched to a gene: 4. CDR1 is SGHRS and CDR2 is YFSETQ in the germline V gene. This CDR3 region has 16 residues.

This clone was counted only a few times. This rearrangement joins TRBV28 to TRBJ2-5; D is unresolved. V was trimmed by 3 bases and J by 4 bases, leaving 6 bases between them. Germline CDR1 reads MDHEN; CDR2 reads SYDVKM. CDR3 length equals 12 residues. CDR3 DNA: TGTGCCAGCAGTTTTTCCCTAGAGACCCAGTACTTC. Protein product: CASSFSLETQYF. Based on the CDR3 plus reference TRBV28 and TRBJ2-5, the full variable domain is DVKVTQSSRYLVKRTGEKVFLECVQDMDHENMFWYRQDPGLGLRLIYFSYDVKMKEKGDIPEGYSVSREKKERFSLILESASTNQTSMYLCASSFSLETQYFGPGTRLLVL.

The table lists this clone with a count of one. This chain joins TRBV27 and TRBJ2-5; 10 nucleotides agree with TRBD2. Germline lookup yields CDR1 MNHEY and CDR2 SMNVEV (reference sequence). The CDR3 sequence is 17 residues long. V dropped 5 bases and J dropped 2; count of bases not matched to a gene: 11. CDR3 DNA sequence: TGTGCCAGCAGTCCAAATACGCCTAGCGGGGGACAAGAGACCCAGTACTTC. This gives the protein CASSPNTPSGGQETQYF.

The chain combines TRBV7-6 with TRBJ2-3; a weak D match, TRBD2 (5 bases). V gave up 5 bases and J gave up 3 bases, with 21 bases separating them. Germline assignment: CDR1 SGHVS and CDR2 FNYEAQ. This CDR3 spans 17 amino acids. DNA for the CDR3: TGTGCCAGCAGCCAATATCCTCCAGGAGGCTTAACAGATACGCAGTATTTT. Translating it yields CASSQYPPGGLTDTQYF.

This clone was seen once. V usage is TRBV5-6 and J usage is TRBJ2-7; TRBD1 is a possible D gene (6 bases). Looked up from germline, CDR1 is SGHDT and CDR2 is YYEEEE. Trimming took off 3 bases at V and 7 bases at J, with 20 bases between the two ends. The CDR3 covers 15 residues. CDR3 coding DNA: TGTGCCAGCAGCTCCCGGACAGTCCGGAGAGTAGAGCAGTACTTC. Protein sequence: CASSSRTVRRVEQYF.

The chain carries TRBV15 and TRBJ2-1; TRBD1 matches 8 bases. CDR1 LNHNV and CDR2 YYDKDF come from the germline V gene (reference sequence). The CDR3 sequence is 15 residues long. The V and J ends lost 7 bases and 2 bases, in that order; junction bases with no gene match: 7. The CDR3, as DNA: TGTGCCACCACCCTTGACAGGGGCCCCTACAATGAGCAGTTCTTC. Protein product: CATTLDRGPYNEQFF.

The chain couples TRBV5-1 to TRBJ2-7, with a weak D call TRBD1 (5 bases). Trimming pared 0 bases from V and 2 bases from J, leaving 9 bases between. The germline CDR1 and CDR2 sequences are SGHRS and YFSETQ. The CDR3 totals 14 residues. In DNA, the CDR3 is TGCGCCAGCAGCTTGGAGGGGCCGACCTACGAGCAGTACTTC. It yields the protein CASSLEGPTYEQYF.

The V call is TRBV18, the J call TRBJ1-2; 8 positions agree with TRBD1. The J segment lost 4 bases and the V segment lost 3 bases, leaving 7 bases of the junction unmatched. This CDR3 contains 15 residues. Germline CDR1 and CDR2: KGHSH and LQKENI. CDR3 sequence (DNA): TGTGCCAGCTCACCCTCGCCGGGACAGGCCTATGGCTACACCTTC. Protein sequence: CASSPSPGQAYGYTF. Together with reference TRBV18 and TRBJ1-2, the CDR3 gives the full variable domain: NAGVMQNPRHLVRRRGQEARLRCSPMKGHSHVYWYRQLPEEGLKFMVYLQKENIIDESGMPKERFSAEFPKEGPSILRIQQVVRGDSAAYFCASSPSPGQAYGYTFGSGTRLTVV.